This T cell receptor beta chain appears in the sequencing data of a study of type 1 regulatory T cells. TCRdb processed the reads anew with MiXCR; each CDR3 protein has one entry. The repertoire holds over 90,000 distinct CDR3 sequences, with about a third as singletons. The TCR originated in a human donor in good health. Sequences were obtained from CD4+ T cells, either the whole sample or a sorted fraction (not recorded which).

The CDR3 nucleotides read TGTGCCAGCAGTTTTGGGGGGCTTGGCTACACCTTC. Amino acids: CASSFGGLGYTF. The gene calls are TRBV28 and TRBJ1-2; perhaps TRBD1 as D (6 bases). V gave up 3 bases and J gave up 7 bases, with 9 bases separating them. Germline loops: CDR1 MDHEN, CDR2 SYDVKM. The CDR3 totals 12 residues.